This entry lists 4 T cell receptor beta chains sequenced from one sample in a study of control samples from healthy donors and cancer patients. Only in-frame clones appear in the TCRdb table, and some are missing; sequencing was by immunoSEQ multiplex PCR. The sample lists about 100,000 clones, roughly 84% occurring once. The sample consisted of blood. Source of these receptors: a woman aged 45-59 years in good health.

This chain uses TRBV9 with TRBJ2-3; D call uncertain. The CDR3 has 15 residues. Trimming removed 0 bases at V and 0 bases at J, with 8 bases between. Germline loops: CDR1 SGDLS, CDR2 YYNGEE. The CDR3: CASSVGTISTDTQYF. In nucleotides, the CDR3 is TGTGCCAGCAGCGTAGGGACCATTAGCACAGATACGCAGTATTTT. Drawing the rest from reference TRBV9 and TRBJ2-3, the complete variable domain is DSGVTQTPKHLITATGQRVTLRCSPRSGDLSVYWYQQSLDQGLQFLIQYYNGEERAKGNILERFSAQQFPDLHSELNLSSLELGDSALYFCASSVGTISTDTQYFGPGTRLTVL.

The J gene is TRBJ1-3, the V gene TRBV18; 9 nucleotides match TRBD1. This CDR3 spans 13 amino acids. V lost 8 bases to trimming and J lost 7 bases; unmatched junction nucleotides: 6. Germline CDR1 and CDR2: KGHSH and LQKENI. CDR3 loop: CASPRTGENTIYF. The CDR3 region has the DNA TGTGCCAGCCCCAGGACAGGGGAGAACACCATATATTTT. The entire variable domain, with the rest obtained from reference TRBV18 and TRBJ1-3, is as follows: NAGVMQNPRHLVRRRGQEARLRCSPMKGHSHVYWYRQLPEEGLKFMVYLQKENIIDESGMPKERFSAEFPKEGPSILRIQQVVRGDSAAYFCASPRTGENTIYFGEGSWLTVV.

This clone came up a few times. The V call is TRBV18, the J call TRBJ1-5; 9 bases map to TRBD1. In germline, CDR1 is KGHSH, CDR2 LQKENI. The CDR3 contains 14 residues. V lost 5 bases and J lost 8; bases outside the gene matches: 7. CDR3 amino acids: CASSAGQGIEPQHF. The CDR3 coding sequence is TGTGCCAGCTCAGCGGGACAGGGCATCGAGCCCCAGCATTTT.

This clone occurred once. V gene TRBV2 combines with J gene TRBJ2-5; 8 bases are shared with TRBD2. Germline lookup yields CDR1 SNHLY and CDR2 FYNNEI. The CDR3 has 17 amino acids. The V and J ends lost 4 bases and 1 base, in that order; junction bases with no gene match: 11. CDR3 region: CASSGGVRAGGQETQYF. CDR3 nucleotide sequence: TGTGCCAGCAGTGGAGGGGTACGGGCGGGGGGCCAAGAGACCCAGTACTTC. Combining the CDR3 with reference TRBV2 and TRBJ2-5 gives the whole variable domain EPEVTQTPSHQVTQMGQEVILRCVPISNHLYFYWYRQILGQKVEFLVSFYNNEISEKSEIFDDQFSVERPDGSNFTLKIRSTKLEDSAMYFCASSGGVRAGGQETQYFGPGTRLLVL.